Sequencing of this T cell receptor (beta chain) was carried out in a study of T cells in localized non-small cell lung cancer. The study, taken as a whole, reports: As only one tumor region underwent sequencing, heterogeneity remains possible. Patients showing higher blood T cell density tended to see longer overall survival. In uninvolved adjacent lung, T cell clonality reached its highest value, exceeding tumor.

Some clones are missing from TCRdb's copy, which holds only in-frame ones; the method was immunoSEQ multiplex PCR. The repertoire consists of about 41,000 clones, with around 86% occurring once and the leading ten covering approximately 6.4%. On this clone itself: What it binds is not known.

Germline CDR1 LGHNA, CDR2 YNFKEQ. The CDR3 spans 14 residues. J lost 6 bases, V lost 0 bases, and 2 bases had no gene match. Sequencing was performed on peripheral blood, taken before any cancer treatment. This TCR came from a woman between 18 and 55 years old with stage III lung adenocarcinoma. The rearrangement joins TRBV4-2 to TRBJ1-2; 9 nucleotides line up with TRBD1. The CDR3 loop is CASSQEHRGHGYTF. The CDR3 nucleotides read TGTGCCAGCAGCCAAGAGCACAGGGGGCATGGCTACACCTTC.